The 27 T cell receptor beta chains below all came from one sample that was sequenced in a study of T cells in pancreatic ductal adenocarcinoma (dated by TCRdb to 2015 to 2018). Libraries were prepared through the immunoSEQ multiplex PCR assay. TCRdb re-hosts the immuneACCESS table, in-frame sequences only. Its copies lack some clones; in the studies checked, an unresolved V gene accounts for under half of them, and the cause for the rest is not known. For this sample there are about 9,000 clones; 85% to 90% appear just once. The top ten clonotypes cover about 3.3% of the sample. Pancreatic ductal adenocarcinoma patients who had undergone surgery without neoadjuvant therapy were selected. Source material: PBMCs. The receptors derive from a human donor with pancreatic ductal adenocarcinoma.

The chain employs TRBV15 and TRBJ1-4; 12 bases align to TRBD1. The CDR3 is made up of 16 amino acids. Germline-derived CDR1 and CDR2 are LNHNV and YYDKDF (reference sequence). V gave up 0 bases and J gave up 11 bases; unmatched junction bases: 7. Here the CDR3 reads CATSREQGQGAGKLFF. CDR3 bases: TGTGCCACCAGCAGAGAGCAGGGACAGGGGGCAGGGAAACTGTTTTTT. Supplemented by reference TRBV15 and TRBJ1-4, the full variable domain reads DAMVIQNPRYQVTQFGKPVTLSCSQTLNHNVMYWYQQKSSQAPKLLFHYYDKDFNNEADTPDNFQSRRPNTSFCFLDIRSPGLGDTAMYLCATSREQGQGAGKLFFGSGTQLSVL.

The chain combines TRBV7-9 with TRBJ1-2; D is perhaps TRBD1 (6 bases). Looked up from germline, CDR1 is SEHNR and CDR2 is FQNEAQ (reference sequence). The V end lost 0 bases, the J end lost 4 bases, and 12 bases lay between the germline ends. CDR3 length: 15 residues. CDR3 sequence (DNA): TGTGCCAGCAGCTTAGCGGGGGCGCAGGTCTATGGCTACACCTTC. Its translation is CASSLAGAQVYGYTF.

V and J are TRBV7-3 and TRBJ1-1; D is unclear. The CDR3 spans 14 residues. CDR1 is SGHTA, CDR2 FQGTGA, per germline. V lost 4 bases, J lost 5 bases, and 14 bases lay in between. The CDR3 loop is CASSSGLGGTEAFF. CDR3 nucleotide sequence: TGTGCCAGCAGCTCCGGGTTGGGAGGTACTGAAGCTTTCTTT.

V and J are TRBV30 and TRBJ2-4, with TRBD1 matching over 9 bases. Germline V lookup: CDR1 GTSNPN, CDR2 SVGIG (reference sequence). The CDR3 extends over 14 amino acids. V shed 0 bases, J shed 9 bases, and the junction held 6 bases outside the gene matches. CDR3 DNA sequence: TGTGCCTGGAGTGTACAGGGGACAGGGCTCATTCAGTACTTC. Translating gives CAWSVQGTGLIQYF. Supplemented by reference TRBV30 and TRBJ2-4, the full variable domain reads SQTIHQWPATLVQPVGSPLSLECTVEGTSNPNLYWYRQAAGRGLQLLFYSVGIGQISSEVPQNLSASRPQDRQFILSSKKLLLSDSGFYLCAWSVQGTGLIQYFGAGTRLSVL.

The CDR3 coding sequence is TGTGCCAGCAGCTTAGCTAGCGGGACACTCACAGATACGCAGTATTTT. Encoded protein: CASSLASGTLTDTQYF. The rearrangement links TRBV7-3 to TRBJ2-3; 9 nucleotides match TRBD2. J lost 2 bases, V lost 2 bases, and 5 bases had no gene match. This CDR3 has 16 residues. Germline V gene lookup returns CDR1 SGHTA and CDR2 FQGTGA.

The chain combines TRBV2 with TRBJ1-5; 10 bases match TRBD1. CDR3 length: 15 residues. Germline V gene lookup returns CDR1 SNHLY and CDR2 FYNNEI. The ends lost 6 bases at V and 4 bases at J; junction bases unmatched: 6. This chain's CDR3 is CASSPSGQGNQPQHF. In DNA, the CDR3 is TGTGCCAGCAGCCCCTCGGGACAGGGGAATCAGCCCCAGCATTTT. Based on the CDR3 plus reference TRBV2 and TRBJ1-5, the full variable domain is EPEVTQTPSHQVTQMGQEVILRCVPISNHLYFYWYRQILGQKVEFLVSFYNNEISEKSEIFDDQFSVERPDGSNFTLKIRSTKLEDSAMYFCASSPSGQGNQPQHFGDGTRLSIL.

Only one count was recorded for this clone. The CDR3 region is CASSGQGDGYTF. CDR3 sequence (DNA): TGTGCCAGCAGCGGACAGGGTGATGGCTACACCTTC. This chain connects TRBV9 to TRBJ1-2; 7 nucleotides agree with TRBD1. This CDR3 comprises 12 residues. The V and J ends lost 3 bases and 6 bases, in that order; junction bases with no gene match: 2. CDR1 and CDR2 (germline): SGDLS, YYNGEE.

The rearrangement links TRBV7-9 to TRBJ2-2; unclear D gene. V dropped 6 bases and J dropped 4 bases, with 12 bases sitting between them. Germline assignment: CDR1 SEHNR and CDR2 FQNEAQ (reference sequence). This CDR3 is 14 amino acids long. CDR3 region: CASSRGVSTGELFF. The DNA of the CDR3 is TGTGCCAGCAGTCGAGGAGTCAGCACCGGGGAGCTGTTTTTT.

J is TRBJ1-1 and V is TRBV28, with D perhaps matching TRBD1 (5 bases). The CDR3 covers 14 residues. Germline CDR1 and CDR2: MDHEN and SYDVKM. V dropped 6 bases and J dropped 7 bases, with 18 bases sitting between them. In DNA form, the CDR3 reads TGTGCCAGCAGCCCTAACAGGTTTTGGGGTGAAGCTTTCTTT. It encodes CASSPNRFWGEAFF.

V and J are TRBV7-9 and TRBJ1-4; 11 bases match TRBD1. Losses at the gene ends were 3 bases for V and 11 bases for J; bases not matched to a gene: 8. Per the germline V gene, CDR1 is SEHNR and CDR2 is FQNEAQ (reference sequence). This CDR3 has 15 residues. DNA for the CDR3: TGTGCCAGCAGCTTCGCCGGGACAGGGGGAGGGAAACTGTTTTTT. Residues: CASSFAGTGGGKLFF.

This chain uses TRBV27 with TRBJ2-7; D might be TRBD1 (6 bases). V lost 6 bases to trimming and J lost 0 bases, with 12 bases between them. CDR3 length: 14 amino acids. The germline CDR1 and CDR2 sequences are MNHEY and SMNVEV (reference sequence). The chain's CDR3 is CASRRNRDSYEQYF. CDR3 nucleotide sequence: TGTGCCAGCAGGCGGAACAGGGACTCCTACGAGCAGTACTTC.

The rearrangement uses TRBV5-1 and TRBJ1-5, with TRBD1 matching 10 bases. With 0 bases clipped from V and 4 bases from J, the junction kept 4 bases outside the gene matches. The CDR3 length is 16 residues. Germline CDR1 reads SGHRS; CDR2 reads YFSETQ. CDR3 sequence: CASSLGGTGENQPQHF. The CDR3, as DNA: TGCGCCAGCAGCTTGGGGGGGACAGGGGAGAATCAGCCCCAGCATTTT.

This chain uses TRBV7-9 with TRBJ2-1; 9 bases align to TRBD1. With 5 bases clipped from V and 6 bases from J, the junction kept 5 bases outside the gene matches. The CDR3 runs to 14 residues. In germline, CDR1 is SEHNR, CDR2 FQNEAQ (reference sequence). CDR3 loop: CASSPGQGSNEQFF. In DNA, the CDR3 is TGTGCCAGCAGCCCCGGACAGGGGTCCAATGAGCAGTTCTTC.

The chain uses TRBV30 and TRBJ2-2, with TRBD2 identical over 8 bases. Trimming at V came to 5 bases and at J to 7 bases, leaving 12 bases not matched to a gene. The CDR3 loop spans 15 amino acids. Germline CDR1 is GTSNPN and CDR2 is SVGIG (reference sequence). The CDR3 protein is CAWDPGTSLYGELFF. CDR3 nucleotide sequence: TGTGCCTGGGACCCCGGGACTAGTTTGTACGGGGAGCTGTTTTTT.

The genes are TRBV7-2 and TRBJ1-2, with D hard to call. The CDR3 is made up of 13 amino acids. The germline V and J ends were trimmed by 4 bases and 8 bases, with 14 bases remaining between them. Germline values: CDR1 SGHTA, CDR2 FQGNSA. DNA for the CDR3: TGTGCCAGCAGCTCCGGGCCCCGGGGAGGCTACACCTTC. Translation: CASSSGPRGGYTF.

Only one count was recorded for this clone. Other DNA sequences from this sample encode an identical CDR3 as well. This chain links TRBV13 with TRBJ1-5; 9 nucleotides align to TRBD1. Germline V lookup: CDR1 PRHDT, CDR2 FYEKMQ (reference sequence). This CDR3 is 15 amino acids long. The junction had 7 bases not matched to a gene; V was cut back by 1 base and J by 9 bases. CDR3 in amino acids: CASSLAGTGSRPQHF. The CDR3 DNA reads TGTGCCAGCAGCTTAGCCGGGACAGGGAGTCGGCCCCAGCATTTT.

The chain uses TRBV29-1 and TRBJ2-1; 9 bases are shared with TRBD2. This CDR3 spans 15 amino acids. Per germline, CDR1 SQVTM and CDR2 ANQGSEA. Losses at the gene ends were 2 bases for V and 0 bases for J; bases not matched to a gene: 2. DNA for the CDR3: TGCAGCGTTGAACTAGCGGGGAGCTCCTACAATGAGCAGTTCTTC. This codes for CSVELAGSSYNEQFF.

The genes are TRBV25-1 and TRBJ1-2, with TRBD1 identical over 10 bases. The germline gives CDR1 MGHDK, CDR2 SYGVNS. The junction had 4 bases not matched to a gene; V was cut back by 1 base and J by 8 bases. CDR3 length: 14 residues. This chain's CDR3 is CASSELGTGDGYTF. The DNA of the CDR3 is TGTGCCAGCAGTGAATTGGGGACAGGGGACGGCTACACCTTC.

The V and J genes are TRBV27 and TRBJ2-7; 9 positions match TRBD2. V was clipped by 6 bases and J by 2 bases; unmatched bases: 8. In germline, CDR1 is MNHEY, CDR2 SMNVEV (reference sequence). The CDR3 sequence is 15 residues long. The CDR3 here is CASSILGTSTYEQYF. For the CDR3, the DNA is TGTGCCAGCAGCATACTCGGGACTAGCACCTACGAGCAGTACTTC.

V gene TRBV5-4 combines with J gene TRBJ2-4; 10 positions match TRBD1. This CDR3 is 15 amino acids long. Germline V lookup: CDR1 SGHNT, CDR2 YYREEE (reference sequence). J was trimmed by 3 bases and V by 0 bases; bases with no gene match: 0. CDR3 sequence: CASSLGTGGKNIQYF. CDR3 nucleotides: TGTGCCAGCAGCTTGGGGACAGGGGGCAAAAACATTCAGTACTTC.

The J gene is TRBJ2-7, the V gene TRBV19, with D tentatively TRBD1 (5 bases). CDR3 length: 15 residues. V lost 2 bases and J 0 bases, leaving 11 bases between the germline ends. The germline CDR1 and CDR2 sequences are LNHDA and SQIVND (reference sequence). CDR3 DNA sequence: TGTGCCAGTAGTATAAAAGGGGAAGGCTCCTACGAGCAGTACTTC. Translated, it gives CASSIKGEGSYEQYF.

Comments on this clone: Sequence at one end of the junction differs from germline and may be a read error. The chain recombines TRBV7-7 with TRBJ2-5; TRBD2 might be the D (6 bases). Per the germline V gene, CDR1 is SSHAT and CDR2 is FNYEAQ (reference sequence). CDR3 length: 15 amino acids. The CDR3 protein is CASSSSIGTQETQYF. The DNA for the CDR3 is TGTGCTAGCAGCTCATCGATCGGGACTCAAGAGACCCAGTACTTC.

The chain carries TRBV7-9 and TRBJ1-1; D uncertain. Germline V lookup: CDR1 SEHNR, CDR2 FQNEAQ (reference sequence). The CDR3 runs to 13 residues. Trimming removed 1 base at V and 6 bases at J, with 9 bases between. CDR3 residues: CASSLGTNAEAFF. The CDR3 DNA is TGTGCCAGCAGCTTAGGGACTAATGCTGAAGCTTTCTTT.

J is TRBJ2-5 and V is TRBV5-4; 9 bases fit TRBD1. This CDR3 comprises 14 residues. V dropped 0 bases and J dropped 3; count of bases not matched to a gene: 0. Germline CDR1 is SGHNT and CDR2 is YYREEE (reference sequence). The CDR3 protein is CASSLGTGEETQYF. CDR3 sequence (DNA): TGTGCCAGCAGCTTGGGGACAGGGGAAGAGACCCAGTACTTC.

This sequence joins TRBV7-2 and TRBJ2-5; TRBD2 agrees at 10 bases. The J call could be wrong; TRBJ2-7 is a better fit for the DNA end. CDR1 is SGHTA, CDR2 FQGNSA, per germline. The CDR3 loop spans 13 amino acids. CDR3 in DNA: TGTGCCAGCAGACTAGCGGGAACCTACGAGCAGTACTTC. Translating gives CASRLAGTYEQYF.

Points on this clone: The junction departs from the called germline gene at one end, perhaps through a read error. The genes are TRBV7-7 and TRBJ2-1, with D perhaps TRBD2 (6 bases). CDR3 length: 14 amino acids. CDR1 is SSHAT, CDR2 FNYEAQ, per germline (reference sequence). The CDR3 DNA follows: TGTGCTAGCAGCTTAGTGGGGGGTGAGAATGAGCAGTTCTTC. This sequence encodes CASSLVGGENEQFF.

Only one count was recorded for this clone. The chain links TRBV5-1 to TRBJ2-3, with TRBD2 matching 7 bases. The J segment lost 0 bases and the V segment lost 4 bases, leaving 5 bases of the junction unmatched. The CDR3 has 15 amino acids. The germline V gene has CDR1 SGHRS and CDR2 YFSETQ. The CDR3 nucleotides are TGCGCCAGCAGCCTCCTTAGCGGGAGCACAGATACGCAGTATTTT. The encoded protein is CASSLLSGSTDTQYF.